Listed below are T cell receptor beta chains from one sample, sequenced in a study of T cell responses to AZD1222 COVID-19 vaccine. Assay: immunoSEQ multiplex PCR; the TCRdb copy retains only in-frame clones and omits some. The table has about 150,000 clones, about 90% seen once. The specimen was peripheral blood, collected 28 days after the second AZD1222 dose. These receptors were obtained from an adult who received the AZD1222 COVID-19 vaccine. The CDR3 runs from the conserved cysteine through the conserved F or W. D genes are given only for firm matches. The size field is filled for only some rows; it gives once, few, many or a size class.

TRBJ1-1 TRBV7-3 once 15 NA CASSLTRRQNTEAFF TGTGCCAGCAGCTTAACTAGGCGGCAGAACACTGAAGCTTTCTTT
TRBJ1-5 TRBV11-2 NA 14 NA CASSYQGGNQPQHF TGTGCCAGCAGCTATCAAGGTGGCAATCAGCCCCAGCATTTT
TRBJ2-2 TRBV6-4 NA 13 NA CASSDEVSGELFF TGTGCCAGCAGTGACGAAGTCAGCGGGGAGCTGTTTTTT
TRBJ1-1 TRBV5-1 NA 14 NA CASSLALDVGEAFF TGCGCCAGCAGCTTGGCCCTCGATGTGGGTGAAGCTTTCTTT
TRBJ2-1 TRBV19 NA 13 NA CASSEWGGNEQFF TGTGCCAGTAGCGAGTGGGGTGGCAATGAGCAGTTCTTC
TRBJ2-3 TRBV30 NA 12 NA CAWRDYSDTQYF TGTGCCTGGAGAGACTATTCAGATACGCAGTATTTT
TRBJ2-2 TRBV12-5 NA 17 NA CASGLVPGGGPTGELFF TGTGCTAGTGGTTTGGTCCCCGGAGGGGGCCCCACCGGGGAGCTGTTTTTT
TRBJ2-1 TRBV27 NA 17 TRBD2 CASRFSGPLSANNEQFF TGTGCCAGCCGGTTTAGCGGGCCCCTTTCAGCGAACAATGAGCAGTTCTTC
TRBJ1-1 TRBV18 NA 14 NA CASSLRGQNTEAFF TGTGCCAGCTCCCTCCGGGGACAGAACACTGAAGCTTTCTTT
TRBJ2-7 TRBV7-2 once 14 NA CASSLAGLGNEQYF TGTGCCAGCAGCTTAGCGGGTTTGGGAAACGAGCAGTACTTC